Each of the 16 T cell receptor beta chains below was sequenced from the same sample in a study of control samples from healthy donors and cancer patients. Here immunoSEQ multiplex PCR was the method, and the copy in TCRdb shows in-frame clones only, minus some. Among about 120,000 clones, 87% were seen once, and the ten largest hold about 2.7%. Sequenced sample: blood. The receptor source for this set is a man between 60 and 70 years old in good health.

To note about this clone: The same CDR3 arises from other DNA sequences in this sample as well. This chain uses TRBV7-3 with TRBJ2-2; 7 bases match TRBD1. The germline V gene encodes CDR1 SGHTA and CDR2 FQGTGA. V was pared by 5 bases and J by 2 bases, with 5 bases of the junction left unmatched. This CDR3 region has 15 residues. CDR3 DNA sequence: TGTGCCAGCAGCGCTCGGGACAGCAACACCGGGGAGCTGTTTTTT. It specifies CASSARDSNTGELFF. Variable domain in full (rest from reference TRBV7-3 and TRBJ2-2): GAGVSQTPSNKVTEKGKYVELRCDPISGHTALYWYRQSLGQGPEFLIYFQGTGAADDSGLPNDRFFAVRPEGSVSTLKIQRTERGDSAVYLCASSARDSNTGELFFGEGSRLTVL.

This sequence joins TRBV7-9 and TRBJ1-4; D is uncertain. The germline V gene encodes CDR1 SEHNR and CDR2 FQNEAQ (reference sequence). The CDR3 length is 15 residues. Between the trimmed V and J ends, which lost 3 bases and 8 bases, there was a span of 16 bases. The CDR3, as DNA: TGTGCCAGCAGCTTCTGGACGACAACCCCGGAAAAACTGTTTTTT. It yields the protein CASSFWTTTPEKLFF.

This rearrangement joins TRBV11-2 to TRBJ1-2; D remains unclear. The germline V and J ends were trimmed by 1 base and 0 bases, with 12 bases remaining between them. The CDR3 has 16 amino acids. Germline assignment: CDR1 SGHAT and CDR2 FQNNGV. CDR3 coding DNA: TGTGCCAGCAGCTTAGGTGGCAGAACTGCTAACTATGGCTACACCTTC. This codes for CASSLGGRTANYGYTF. Full variable domain (remainder filled in from reference TRBV11-2 and TRBJ1-2): EAGVAQSPRYKIIEKRQSVAFWCNPISGHATLYWYQQILGQGPKLLIQFQNNGVVDDSQLPKDRFSAERLKGVDSTLKIQPAKLEDSAVYLCASSLGGRTANYGYTFGSGTRLTVV.

The chain has TRBV27 and TRBJ1-4; D is perhaps TRBD1 (5 bases). Germline CDR1 MNHEY, CDR2 SMNVEV (reference sequence). The CDR3 spans 14 residues. Between the trimmed V and J ends, which lost 5 bases and 6 bases, there was a span of 13 bases. The CDR3 sequence: CASSHKQVDEKLFF. In DNA form, the CDR3 reads TGTGCCAGCAGTCACAAACAGGTTGATGAAAAACTGTTTTTT.

V usage is TRBV27 and J usage is TRBJ2-5; 7 bases align to TRBD2. J was trimmed by 5 bases and V by 3 bases; bases with no gene match: 6. The CDR3 is 14 residues long. The V gene's germline CDR1 is MNHEY and CDR2 SMNVEV (reference sequence). The chain's CDR3 is CASSFGAAGETQYF. The CDR3 bases are TGTGCCAGCAGTTTCGGTGCAGCGGGGGAGACCCAGTACTTC.

V is TRBV7-9 and J is TRBJ1-4, with 8 bases identical to TRBD1. This CDR3 is 14 amino acids long. Trimming removed 3 bases from V and 8 bases from J; junction bases left unmatched: 5. Germline V CDR1 and CDR2: SEHNR, FQNEAQ (reference sequence). The CDR3 here is CASSFSGGYEKLFF. In DNA form, the CDR3 reads TGTGCCAGCAGCTTTTCAGGGGGCTACGAAAAACTGTTTTTT.

The V call is TRBV5-1, the J call TRBJ1-1; 11 positions match TRBD1. Germline-derived CDR1 and CDR2 are SGHRS and YFSETQ. The CDR3 has 17 amino acids. V trimming: 2 bases; J trimming: 0 bases; junction bases outside the gene matches: 6. This CDR3 is CASSLSGQGGLNTEAFF. Here the CDR3 DNA reads TGCGCCAGCAGCTTATCGGGACAGGGGGGACTGAACACTGAAGCTTTCTTT.

J is TRBJ1-5 and V is TRBV30; D unclear. Trimming pared 1 base from V and 2 bases from J, leaving 12 bases between. The CDR3 loop spans 15 amino acids. In germline, CDR1 is GTSNPN, CDR2 SVGIG (reference sequence). The CDR3 DNA sequence: TGTGCCTGGAGTGCCCCCGTGGCGGGCAATCAGCCCCAGCATTTT. Translation gives CAWSAPVAGNQPQHF.

The table lists this clone with a few counts. The chain is built from TRBV18 and TRBJ1-5; 9 bases match TRBD1. The V segment lost 3 bases and the J segment 0 bases; nucleotides outside the gene matches: 3. The germline V gene has CDR1 KGHSH and CDR2 LQKENI. The CDR3 runs 16 residues. CDR3 nucleotide sequence: TGTGCCAGCTCACCCCGGGACAGGGATAGCAATCAGCCCCAGCATTTT. Protein: CASSPRDRDSNQPQHF.

The chain employs TRBV5-4 and TRBJ2-2; TRBD2 matches at 8 bases. The CDR3 sequence is 15 residues long. V trimming: 0 bases; J trimming: 7 bases; junction bases outside the gene matches: 5. The germline CDR1 and CDR2 sequences are SGHNT and YYREEE (reference sequence). Here the CDR3 reads CASSLGTSRNGELFF. CDR3 bases: TGTGCCAGCAGCTTGGGGACTAGCCGTAACGGGGAGCTGTTTTTT.

V is TRBV5-6 and J is TRBJ2-3; D is uncertain. The CDR3 has 15 residues. Germline V CDR1 and CDR2: SGHDT, YYEEEE. Trimming shortened V by 3 bases and J by 0 bases, and 11 bases separated the two germline ends. CDR3 DNA sequence: TGTGCCAGCAGCTCCTTGGGCCGGAGCACAGATACGCAGTATTTT. The encoded protein is CASSSLGRSTDTQYF.

V gene TRBV10-1 combines with J gene TRBJ2-1; TRBD2 might be the D (5 bases). This CDR3 contains 12 residues. The V and J ends lost 4 bases and 8 bases respectively, with 9 bases between them. The germline CDR1 and CDR2 sequences are WNHNN and SYGVQD (reference sequence). CDR3 protein: CASSGGGDEQFF. The CDR3 nucleotides are TGCGCCAGCAGTGGCGGAGGCGATGAGCAGTTCTTC.

This chain connects TRBV5-4 to TRBJ1-6; possible D gene TRBD1, 5 bases. CDR1 and CDR2 (germline): SGHNT, YYREEE (reference sequence). V was cut by 0 bases and J by 6 bases, with 13 bases left in between. The CDR3 covers 16 residues. CDR3 DNA: TGTGCCAGCAGCTTGGCCACAGGTCAGATTAATTCACCCCTCCACTTT. It yields the protein CASSLATGQINSPLHF.

The chain couples TRBV3-1 (or the pseudogene TRBV3-2) to TRBJ2-1; 14 bases are shared with TRBD2. With V trimmed by 1 base and J by 5 bases, 7 bases remained unmatched. The length of the CDR3 is 18 residues. Germline V gene lookup returns CDR1 LGHDT and CDR2 YNNKEL (reference sequence). CDR3 amino acids: CASSQGGLAGAYDNEQFF. The CDR3 DNA sequence: TGTGCCAGCAGCCAAGGGGGACTAGCGGGGGCGTATGACAATGAGCAGTTCTTC.

The chain employs TRBV19 and TRBJ2-6; perhaps D is TRBD1 or TRBD2 (5 bases each). The germline V gene has CDR1 LNHDA and CDR2 SQIVND (reference sequence). The V end was cut by 7 bases, the J end by 0 bases, with 10 bases between. The CDR3 length is 15 residues. Written as DNA, the CDR3 is TGTGCCAGTACTGGGACGGCCTCTGGGGCCAACGTCCTGACTTTC. Translating it yields CASTGTASGANVLTF.

The chain is built from TRBV7-9 and TRBJ1-4; D gene unclear. The CDR3 consists of 12 residues. Trimming took 5 bases from V and 8 from J, leaving 9 bases between them. Looked up from germline, CDR1 is SEHNR and CDR2 is FQNEAQ (reference sequence). CDR3 nucleotides: TGTGCCAGCAGCGGGATAGGGGAAAAACTGTTTTTT. Its protein is CASSGIGEKLFF.